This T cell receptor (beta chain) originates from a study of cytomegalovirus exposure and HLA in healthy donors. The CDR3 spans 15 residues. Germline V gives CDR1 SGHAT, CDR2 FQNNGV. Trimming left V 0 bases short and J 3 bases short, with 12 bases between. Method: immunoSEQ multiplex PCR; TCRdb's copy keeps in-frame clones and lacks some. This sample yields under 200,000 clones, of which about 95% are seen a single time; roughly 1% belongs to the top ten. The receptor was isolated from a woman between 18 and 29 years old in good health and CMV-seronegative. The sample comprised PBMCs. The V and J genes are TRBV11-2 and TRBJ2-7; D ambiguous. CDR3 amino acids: CASSLEANQFYEQYF. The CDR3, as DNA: TGTGCCAGCAGCTTAGAGGCCAATCAGTTCTACGAGCAGTACTTC.